The sequence of this TCR beta chain was determined in a study of shared clonotypes between healthy human individuals (dated by TCRdb to about 2020). Regarding the complete study: A couple of women and three men aged 18 to 49 years were included in the cohort. For each donor, CD4 naive and CD4 memory were each given three plates, CD8 naive was given two plates, and CD8 memory was given one plate. The study deeply sequenced blood TCR repertoires of five healthy adults to estimate repertoire size and the extent of clonotype sharing between individuals. To increase sequencing depth and limit assay-specific biases, TCR repertoire library preparation and sequencing were carried out by different laboratories using diverse techniques. Each donor's leukapheresis produced roughly between about 0.9 and 9.5 billion PBMCs.

CD8 naive samples consisted of CD45RO-negative cells that were positively selected for CCR7, yielding a CD45RA+CCR7+ population without TemRA cells. The donors were healthy, HIV-negative adults who had no recently reported acute infections or vaccinations. All donors were Caucasian adults living in Nashville, Tennessee, USA. After blood collection by leukapheresis, PBMCs were isolated using Ficoll-Histopaque density gradient centrifugation and then cryopreserved in the vapor phase of liquid nitrogen. Analytical flow cytometry was used to check the purity and quantity of each magnetically sorted T cell population. Genomic DNA was isolated from every sorted fraction and measured by UV absorbance on a Nanodrop 2000c. What the authors observed across the whole study: Naive subsets generally had larger estimated clonotype richness than memory subsets. Across a few donors, approximately 4.6% of naive CD4, approximately 3.6% of naive CD8, under 2.5% of memory CD4, and roughly 0.4% of memory CD8 clonotypes were shared. Sampling was restricted to blood, and TCR repertoires in tissues likely differ from the TCR repertoires found in blood. The genetic and exposure-history diversity represented was limited by the small number of donors. Pairwise subsampling indicated that sequencing depth was expected to affect the degree of clonotype sharing among donors. Rarefaction of sorted-subset datasets indicated incomplete sequencing despite the large sequencing depth. Compared with non-shared clonotypes, clonotypes shared by all four sorted-subset donors had higher generation probabilities.

V sheds 4 bases and J sheds 5 bases, leaving 21 bases between their ends. Based on the germline V gene, the CDR1 and CDR2 sequences are SGHAT and FQNNGV. The CDR3 holds 16 amino acids from the cysteine to the phenylalanine. The CDR3 DNA has 48 bases and is translated from base 1. Using the deep immunoSEQ assay, TCR CDR3 regions were amplified from genomic DNA by multiplex PCR. Genomic DNA extracted from each cell subset was distributed evenly over all wells of several immunoSEQ 96-well plates, and each plate served as one replicate. For sorted subsets, each replicate PCR was loaded with roughly 200 ng genomic DNA, equivalent to 30,000 or so T cell genomes. The purified libraries were quantified using a Qubit 3.0 fluorometer, sized with a Bioanalyzer 2100, and then quantified again using the KAPA Library Quantification kit. A separate single-read 150-cycle Illumina NextSeq 550 flow cell was used to sequence each immunoSEQ 96-well plate. The published analysis was carried out like this. The immunoSEQ output contained only junctional sequences without quality scores, so filtering could not match that applied to full-length reads. To assign V/J genes and CDR3, sequences were annotated using PyIR, a Python wrapper for IgBLAST v1.9, with IMGT germline references. Reads with weak V/J assignments (E-value above 1e-6), missing CDR3, stop codons, out-of-frame junctions, or ambiguous translated residues were removed. A V3J clonotype was defined by an identical inferred V gene, J gene, and CDR3 amino acid sequence. Percentage overlap between repertoires was calculated by dividing the number of shared unique clonotypes by the size of the smaller repertoire. Repertoire richness was assessed with RTK rarefaction, the Chao1 estimator, and Recon v2.1 estimates of unobserved clonotypes. Generation probabilities for all TCRbeta clonotypes obtained by the gDNA method from several donors were computed using OLGA. TCRdb holds this immuneACCESS table with in-frame rearrangements only. Some clones are missing; in checked studies, unresolved V genes explain under half, and the rest has no known cause. D and trimming were read from the DNA, whereas the V and J calls and clone size are those reported in that table. The sample contains about 2.1 million clones, about 93% of them found a single time. The biggest ten clones account for more than 1.5% of the sample.

This clone was observed a single time. The clone's antigen remains unknown. Base qualities are not provided; no much larger clone lies one nucleotide away. The sequence links TRBV11-2 to TRBJ2-7, with TRBD1 as a weak D call on 7 bases. The material sequenced was naive CD8+ T cells from PBMCs. The meaning of the sample's cell subset or site label: CD45RA+CCR7+. The receptor was isolated from a young man in good health. Some clones in this sample may be carry-over from other donors' samples. The CDR3 reads as follows: CASSSHPGGGKNEQYF. The nucleotide sequence is TGTGCCAGCAGCTCCCACCCAGGAGGGGGCAAGAACGAGCAGTACTTC. When the CDR3 is completed using the reference TRBV11-2 and TRBJ2-7 genes on either side, the full variable domain is EAGVAQSPRYKIIEKRQSVAFWCNPISGHATLYWYQQILGQGPKLLIQFQNNGVVDDSQLPKDRFSAERLKGVDSTLKIQPAKLEDSAVYLCASSSHPGGGKNEQYFGPGTRLTVT.